Sequencing of this T cell receptor beta chain was carried out in a study of response to subunit inactivated influenza vaccine. TCRdb called the RT-PCR reads again in MiXCR, with one record for every CDR3 protein. The table has 650,000 to 850,000 distinct CDR3 sequences, 11% to 15% seen once; the top ten hold 6% to 8%. This clonotype was found a few times. The antigen is not known. Overall study results and limits: The authors put forward the suggestion that each seasonal influenza vaccination may bring in only a limited number of new T cells.

The clonotype comes from a man aged 50 to 59 who received an inactivated influenza vaccine. The specimen was PBMCs from blood, collected 14 days before vaccination.

CDR3 coding DNA: TGTGCCAGCAGCTTAGCGCAGGGGGCTGTTTACAATGAGCAGTTCTTC. Protein sequence: CASSLAQGAVYNEQFF. V is TRBV7-2 and J is TRBJ2-1, with 8 bases that match TRBD1. The V and J ends lost 0 bases and 4 bases, in that order; junction bases with no gene match: 5. The CDR3 consists of 16 residues. Germline V gene lookup returns CDR1 SGHTA and CDR2 FQGNSA.